The 28 T cell receptor beta chains presented below share a single source sample, sequenced in a study of PD-L1 blockade in urothelial cancer (dated by TCRdb to about 2017). In the paper's terms, the time point label means: pretreatment peripheral blood. Library preparation employed the immunoSEQ multiplex PCR assay. In its TCRdb copy, this immuneACCESS table keeps in-frame sequences only and misses some clones. Where compared with another copy, unresolved V genes explain less than half of these, and the others have no known cause. Within this sample are around 92,000 clones, with roughly 90% of them counted one time only. The ten biggest clones cover about 0.89% of the sample. Sample: PBMCs, taken around atezolizumab (anti-PD-L1) treatment. The source is a woman aged 80 or over with urothelial cancer.

The rearrangement links TRBV5-1 to TRBJ1-1; 9 bases fit TRBD1. The CDR3 loop spans 17 amino acids. Germline CDR1 reads SGHRS; CDR2 reads YFSETQ. The trim removed 5 bases at V and 11 bases at J, leaving 22 bases unmatched. The CDR3 bases are TGCGCCAGCAGTCGGGGGGGGACAGGGACAAATTCGGGCCCGGCTTTCTTT. It specifies CASSRGGTGTNSGPAFF.

The CDR3 loop is CASSQVRDRGLYQPQHF. Written as DNA, the CDR3 is TGTGCCAGCAGCCAAGTGAGGGACAGGGGGCTTTATCAGCCCCAGCATTTT. V usage is TRBV4-2 and J usage is TRBJ1-5, with 12 bases fitting TRBD1. The CDR3 spans 17 residues. The germline V gene has CDR1 LGHNA and CDR2 YNFKEQ. With 1 base clipped from V and 5 bases from J, the junction kept 6 bases outside the gene matches.

The rearrangement links TRBV6-5 to TRBJ1-1; TRBD1 is a possible D gene (6 bases). The V gene lost 5 bases and the J gene lost 1 base, with 11 bases spanning the gap. This CDR3 has 14 amino acids. The germline gives CDR1 MNHEY, CDR2 SVGAGI. DNA for the CDR3: TGTGCCAGCAGTCAACAGGGTGGGAACACTGAAGCTTTCTTT. Its translation: CASSQQGGNTEAFF.

This clone appeared once. The chain combines TRBV27 with TRBJ2-3; TRBD1 matches 8 bases. This CDR3 contains 15 residues. V lost 2 bases, J lost 2 bases, and 3 bases stayed unmatched. CDR1 is MNHEY, CDR2 SMNVEV, per germline (reference sequence). Here the CDR3 DNA reads TGTGCCAGCAGTTTAGCAGGGGGCACCACAGATACGCAGTATTTT. Translated, it gives CASSLAGGTTDTQYF.

The V call is TRBV28, the J call TRBJ2-7, with 7 bases matching TRBD2. Germline V gene data show CDR1 as MDHEN and CDR2 as SYDVKM. This CDR3 region has 14 residues. J lost 4 bases, V lost 4 bases, and 7 bases had no gene match. The CDR3 spells CASSSAGDLYEQYF. The DNA of the CDR3 is TGTGCCAGCAGTTCTGCGGGAGACCTGTACGAGCAGTACTTC. Full variable domain (remainder filled in from reference TRBV28 and TRBJ2-7): DVKVTQSSRYLVKRTGEKVFLECVQDMDHENMFWYRQDPGLGLRLIYFSYDVKMKEKGDIPEGYSVSREKKERFSLILESASTNQTSMYLCASSSAGDLYEQYFGPGTRLTVT.

The J gene is TRBJ1-1, the V gene TRBV5-1, with D uncertain. The CDR3 has 15 amino acids. Germline assignment: CDR1 SGHRS and CDR2 YFSETQ. V was pared by 0 bases and J by 0 bases, with 9 bases between. CDR3 nucleotide sequence: TGCGCCAGCAGCTTGGAGGCGGGATTGAACACTGAAGCTTTCTTT. Amino acid sequence: CASSLEAGLNTEAFF.

This clone was seen once. The chain combines TRBV28 with TRBJ2-5, with D possibly being TRBD2 (6 bases). V was pared by 5 bases and J by 1 base, with 23 bases between. The germline CDR1 and CDR2 sequences are MDHEN and SYDVKM. The CDR3 loop spans 18 amino acids. For the CDR3, the DNA is TGTGCCAGCAGTCCAATTCCCTCCCCCAGAGCGGGCCAAGAGACCCAGTACTTC. Translating gives CASSPIPSPRAGQETQYF.

This chain uses TRBV28 with TRBJ1-5, with D unresolved. Germline values: CDR1 MDHEN, CDR2 SYDVKM. Trimming pared 7 bases from V and 4 bases from J, leaving 11 bases between. This CDR3 has 13 residues. CDR3 sequence (DNA): TGTGCCAGCATCGGGGTCGGTAATCAGCCCCAGCATTTT. Translated: CASIGVGNQPQHF. The full variable domain, completed using reference TRBV28 and TRBJ1-5, is DVKVTQSSRYLVKRTGEKVFLECVQDMDHENMFWYRQDPGLGLRLIYFSYDVKMKEKGDIPEGYSVSREKKERFSLILESASTNQTSMYLCASIGVGNQPQHFGDGTRLSIL.

This chain connects TRBV21-1 to TRBJ2-1; the table gives TRBD2 as D, unverified against the DNA. TRBV21-1 is a listed pseudogene. The CDR3 spans 16 residues. The CDR3 is CASSKGYRSSYNEQFF. The CDR3 region has the DNA TGTGCCAGCAGCAAAGGGTACCGTAGCTCCTACAATGAGCAGTTCTTC.

The chain uses TRBV28 and TRBJ2-2, with 13 bases identical to TRBD2. Trimming cost V 8 bases and J 0 bases; bases outside gene matches: 3. This CDR3 comprises 16 residues. Germline CDR1 reads MDHEN; CDR2 reads SYDVKM. Here the CDR3 DNA reads TGTGCCAGCGGACTAGCGGGGGCCGCGAACACCGGGGAGCTGTTTTTT. It yields the protein CASGLAGAANTGELFF.

CDR3 in amino acids: CASSELRTEAFF. CDR3 coding DNA: TGTGCCAGCAGTGAACTGAGGACTGAAGCTTTCTTT. The J gene is TRBJ1-1, the V gene TRBV6-1; D remains ambiguous. From germline, CDR1 is MNHNS and CDR2 SASEGT. This CDR3 region has 12 residues. Trimming took 2 bases from V and 5 from J, leaving 6 bases between them.

J is TRBJ2-7 and V is TRBV9; D is unclear. Germline-derived CDR1 and CDR2 are SGDLS and YYNGEE. V lost 4 bases, J lost 5 bases, and 13 bases lay in between. This CDR3 spans 13 amino acids. CDR3 protein: CASSREVVDEQYF. As DNA, the CDR3 is TGTGCCAGCAGCCGCGAAGTGGTTGACGAGCAGTACTTC.

V is TRBV27 and J is TRBJ2-7; TRBD1 matches 10 bases. The CDR3 spans 15 residues. The ends lost 4 bases at V and 1 base at J; junction bases unmatched: 4. Germline values: CDR1 MNHEY, CDR2 SMNVEV (reference sequence). The CDR3 loop reads CASSSRTGGSYEQYF. Here the CDR3 DNA reads TGTGCCAGCAGTTCACGGACAGGGGGATCCTACGAGCAGTACTTC.

Details on this clone: At one of its ends the junction is not consistent with the germline gene, which may arise from a read error. For the CDR3, the DNA is TGTGCCATCAGCAGGGGTAGCGATCAGCCCCAGCATTTT. This translates into CAISRGSDQPQHF. This rearrangement joins TRBV10-3 to TRBJ1-5; tentative D call: TRBD1 (6 bases). The germline V gene encodes CDR1 ENHRY and CDR2 SYGVKD. The CDR3 loop spans 13 amino acids.

This clone was seen once. The rearrangement links TRBV30 to TRBJ1-2; TRBD1 matches 11 bases. Germline V CDR1 and CDR2: GTSNPN, SVGIG (reference sequence). This CDR3 has 16 residues. V lost 3 bases, J lost 2 bases, and 8 bases stayed unmatched. The CDR3 loop is CAWRGRTGGENYGYTF. The DNA for the CDR3 is TGTGCCTGGAGGGGAAGGACAGGGGGCGAGAACTATGGCTACACCTTC. The full variable domain, in which reference TRBV30 and TRBJ1-2 provide the parts outside the CDR3, is SQTIHQWPATLVQPVGSPLSLECTVEGTSNPNLYWYRQAAGRGLQLLFYSVGIGQISSEVPQNLSASRPQDRQFILSSKKLLLSDSGFYLCAWRGRTGGENYGYTFGSGTRLTVV.

This chain links TRBV6-6 with TRBJ2-6, with D possibly TRBD1 on 7 matching bases. Trimming cost V 6 bases and J 2 bases, with 11 bases left between them. Germline CDR1 and CDR2: MNHNY and SVGAGI (reference sequence). The length of the CDR3 is 15 residues. The CDR3: CASSIRGAGANVLTF. The CDR3 bases are TGTGCCAGCAGCATCAGGGGGGCTGGGGCCAACGTCCTGACTTTC.

The sample holds one count of this clone. This sequence joins TRBV9 and TRBJ2-3, with TRBD2 identical over 9 bases. V lost 0 bases to trimming and J lost 1 base; unmatched junction nucleotides: 3. This CDR3 is 16 amino acids long. Looked up from germline, CDR1 is SGDLS and CDR2 is YYNGEE. CDR3 in DNA: TGTGCCAGCAGCGTAGCCATAGCGGGAGGCACAGATACGCAGTATTTT. Protein: CASSVAIAGGTDTQYF.

The genes are TRBV5-1 and TRBJ2-6; D call uncertain. Trimming cost V 6 bases and J 0 bases, with 4 bases left between them. This CDR3 spans 13 amino acids. CDR1 is SGHRS, CDR2 YFSETQ, per germline. The CDR3 region is CASTVSGANVLTF. DNA for the CDR3: TGCGCCAGCACCGTCTCTGGGGCCAACGTCCTGACTTTC.

The chain couples TRBV18 to TRBJ1-1; D uncertain. V was trimmed by 0 bases and J by 4 bases, leaving 18 bases between them. The CDR3 runs to 17 residues. Germline V gene data show CDR1 as KGHSH and CDR2 as LQKENI. CDR3 in amino acids: CASSPPASGSRSTEAFF. DNA for the CDR3: TGTGCCAGCTCACCACCTGCATCGGGAAGTCGCAGCACTGAAGCTTTCTTT.

The chain employs TRBV27 and TRBJ2-7; D call uncertain. The CDR3 covers 13 residues. The germline CDR1 and CDR2 sequences are MNHEY and SMNVEV (reference sequence). Trimming cost V 3 bases and J 0 bases, with 6 bases left between them. CDR3 amino acids: CASSLVSSYEQYF. The CDR3 DNA reads TGTGCCAGCAGTTTGGTGAGCTCCTACGAGCAGTACTTC.

The table lists this clone with a few counts. The chain employs TRBV6-6 and TRBJ2-7; 11 positions match TRBD2. The junction had 6 bases not matched to a gene; V was cut back by 6 bases and J by 2 bases. Germline-derived CDR1 and CDR2 are MNHNY and SVGAGI (reference sequence). CDR3 length equals 15 residues. In nucleotides, the CDR3 is TGTGCCAGCAGCCGGGTAGCGGGAGGGACCTACGAGCAGTACTTC. Its translation: CASSRVAGGTYEQYF.

The chain combines TRBV6-5 with TRBJ2-7; 11 nucleotides align to TRBD2. The trim removed 6 bases at V and 3 bases at J, leaving 4 bases unmatched. The CDR3 is 14 residues long. Per the germline V gene, CDR1 is MNHEY and CDR2 is SVGAGI. CDR3 bases: TGTGCCAGCAGGGAACTAGCGGGAGTCTACGAGCAGTACTTC. Translation gives CASRELAGVYEQYF.

In DNA form, the CDR3 reads TGTGCCAGCGCGGCCGGGGTGGGAGAAAAACTGTTTTTT. Amino acids: CASAAGVGEKLFF. The chain links TRBV6-4 to TRBJ1-4, with unresolved D. The germline CDR1 and CDR2 sequences are MRHNA and SNTAGT. The CDR3 has 13 residues. V was clipped by 8 bases and J by 8 bases, with 15 bases between them.

J is TRBJ2-3 and V is TRBV5-1; D gene unclear. Germline V gene lookup returns CDR1 SGHRS and CDR2 YFSETQ. The V gene lost 4 bases and the J gene lost 2 bases, with 11 bases spanning the gap. The CDR3 contains 14 residues. Written as DNA, the CDR3 is TGCGCCAGCAGCAGAACCGGGTCCACAGATACGCAGTATTTT. Translated, it gives CASSRTGSTDTQYF.

This clone has only one observation. The V gene is TRBV27, the J gene TRBJ1-2; TRBD1 aligns across 9 bases. J lost 4 bases, V lost 5 bases, and 8 bases had no gene match. Germline V gene lookup returns CDR1 MNHEY and CDR2 SMNVEV (reference sequence). This CDR3 comprises 15 residues. The CDR3 loop reads CASSTYRGLFYGYTF. The DNA of the CDR3 is TGTGCCAGCAGTACGTACAGGGGGCTGTTCTATGGCTACACCTTC.

V and J are TRBV2 and TRBJ1-2, with a possible D match to TRBD1 (6 bases). V gave up 0 bases and J gave up 3 bases, with 11 bases separating them. Germline-derived CDR1 and CDR2 are SNHLY and FYNNEI. The CDR3 contains 15 residues. CDR3 amino acids: CASSEAAQGHYGYTF. The CDR3 nucleotides are TGTGCCAGCAGTGAAGCGGCGCAGGGGCACTATGGCTACACCTTC. The full variable domain, in which reference TRBV2 and TRBJ1-2 provide the parts outside the CDR3, is EPEVTQTPSHQVTQMGQEVILRCVPISNHLYFYWYRQILGQKVEFLVSFYNNEISEKSEIFDDQFSVERPDGSNFTLKIRSTKLEDSAMYFCASSEAAQGHYGYTFGSGTRLTVV.

V and J are TRBV6-6 and TRBJ2-5; 8 nucleotides line up with TRBD1. The CDR3 spans 16 residues. V was pared by 6 bases and J by 1 base, with 10 bases of the junction left unmatched. The V gene's germline CDR1 is MNHNY and CDR2 SVGAGI (reference sequence). CDR3 sequence (DNA): TGTGCCAGCAGGGATAGGACAGGGAAGGGCCAAGAGACCCAGTACTTC. Translation: CASRDRTGKGQETQYF.

The chain carries TRBV7-3 and TRBJ2-7, with D tentatively TRBD1 (6 bases). Germline V gene lookup returns CDR1 SGHTA and CDR2 FQGTGA. V was trimmed by 7 bases and J by 0 bases, leaving 13 bases between them. The CDR3 contains 14 residues. In DNA, the CDR3 is TGTGCCAGCAACCTCGACAGGAACTCCTACGAGCAGTACTTC. Translated: CASNLDRNSYEQYF. Drawing the rest from reference TRBV7-3 and TRBJ2-7, the complete variable domain is GAGVSQTPSNKVTEKGKYVELRCDPISGHTALYWYRQSLGQGPEFLIYFQGTGAADDSGLPNDRFFAVRPEGSVSTLKIQRTERGDSAVYLCASNLDRNSYEQYFGPGTRLTVT.